The source of this TCR beta chain is a study of blood T cell repertoires in COVID-19. Study-wide background: Nucleic acid was either cDNA or gDNA, and it came from T cells, B-cell-depleted T cells, or PBMCs.

Authors' methods: Reference gene primer amplification in the assay estimated nucleated cell counts. Assay: immunoSEQ multiplex PCR; the TCRdb copy retains only in-frame clones and omits some. Clone size and V and J calls were adopted from that table, with D and trimming inferred from the DNA. This table has hundreds of thousands of clones, 70% to 90% appearing once. CDR1 LNHDA and CDR2 SQIVND come from the germline V gene (reference sequence). V lost 3 bases to trimming and J lost 5 bases, with 6 bases between them. This CDR3 contains 12 residues. The clonotype was recovered from a woman in her thirties who had recovered from COVID-19. Sequencing input: peripheral blood. The chain carries TRBV19 and TRBJ2-3; no clear D. Written as DNA, the CDR3 is TGTGCCAGTAGTATTCAGCGAGATACGCAGTATTTT. This encodes CASSIQRDTQYF.